The clone carrying this TCR beta chain was seen a few times. This sample was taken from a study of beta chain features in type 1 diabetes. The CDR3 length is 14 residues. Germline V gene lookup returns CDR1 SQVTM and CDR2 ANQGSEA. Every donor had blood drawn once into heparin, approximately 120 mL on average. As every portion of the isolated RNA was reverse transcribed, the sequencing read expressed TCRB transcripts. TCRdb's copy holds only in-frame clones and misses some; the assay was immunoSEQ multiplex PCR. The table shows roughly 240,000 clones, with about 70% occurring only once. J is TRBJ2-5 and V is TRBV29-1; 13 nucleotides match TRBD2. Sequencing input: naive CD4+ T cells from blood. The TCR sequence derives from a young man in good health. The chain's CDR3 is CGLRTSGSGETQYF. DNA for the CDR3: TGCGGCTTACGGACTAGCGGGAGTGGCGAGACCCAGTACTTC.